This T cell receptor beta chain appears in the sequencing data of a study of T-cell memory formation after mild COVID-19. TCRdb reprocessed the 5' RACE reads via MiXCR and lists one record per CDR3 protein. The table lists under 150,000 distinct CDR3 sequences, 22% of them singletons, with about 42% in the top ten. This clonotype appeared many times. Germline lookup yields CDR1 SGHAT and CDR2 FQNNGV. The CDR3 is 15 residues long. V lost 4 bases to trimming and J lost 8 bases; unmatched junction nucleotides: 7. The sequencing sample was made of PBMCs or a T cell subset sorted from them (not recorded which). The sequence came from a man younger than 35 who had mild COVID-19 (a few samples of this study predate the infection). Cell type and time point are not known. V is TRBV11-2 and J is TRBJ2-1; 11 bases align to TRBD2. The CDR3 reads CASSSGTSGGDEQFF. The CDR3 nucleotides read TGTGCCAGCAGCTCCGGGACTAGCGGAGGGGATGAGCAGTTCTTC.